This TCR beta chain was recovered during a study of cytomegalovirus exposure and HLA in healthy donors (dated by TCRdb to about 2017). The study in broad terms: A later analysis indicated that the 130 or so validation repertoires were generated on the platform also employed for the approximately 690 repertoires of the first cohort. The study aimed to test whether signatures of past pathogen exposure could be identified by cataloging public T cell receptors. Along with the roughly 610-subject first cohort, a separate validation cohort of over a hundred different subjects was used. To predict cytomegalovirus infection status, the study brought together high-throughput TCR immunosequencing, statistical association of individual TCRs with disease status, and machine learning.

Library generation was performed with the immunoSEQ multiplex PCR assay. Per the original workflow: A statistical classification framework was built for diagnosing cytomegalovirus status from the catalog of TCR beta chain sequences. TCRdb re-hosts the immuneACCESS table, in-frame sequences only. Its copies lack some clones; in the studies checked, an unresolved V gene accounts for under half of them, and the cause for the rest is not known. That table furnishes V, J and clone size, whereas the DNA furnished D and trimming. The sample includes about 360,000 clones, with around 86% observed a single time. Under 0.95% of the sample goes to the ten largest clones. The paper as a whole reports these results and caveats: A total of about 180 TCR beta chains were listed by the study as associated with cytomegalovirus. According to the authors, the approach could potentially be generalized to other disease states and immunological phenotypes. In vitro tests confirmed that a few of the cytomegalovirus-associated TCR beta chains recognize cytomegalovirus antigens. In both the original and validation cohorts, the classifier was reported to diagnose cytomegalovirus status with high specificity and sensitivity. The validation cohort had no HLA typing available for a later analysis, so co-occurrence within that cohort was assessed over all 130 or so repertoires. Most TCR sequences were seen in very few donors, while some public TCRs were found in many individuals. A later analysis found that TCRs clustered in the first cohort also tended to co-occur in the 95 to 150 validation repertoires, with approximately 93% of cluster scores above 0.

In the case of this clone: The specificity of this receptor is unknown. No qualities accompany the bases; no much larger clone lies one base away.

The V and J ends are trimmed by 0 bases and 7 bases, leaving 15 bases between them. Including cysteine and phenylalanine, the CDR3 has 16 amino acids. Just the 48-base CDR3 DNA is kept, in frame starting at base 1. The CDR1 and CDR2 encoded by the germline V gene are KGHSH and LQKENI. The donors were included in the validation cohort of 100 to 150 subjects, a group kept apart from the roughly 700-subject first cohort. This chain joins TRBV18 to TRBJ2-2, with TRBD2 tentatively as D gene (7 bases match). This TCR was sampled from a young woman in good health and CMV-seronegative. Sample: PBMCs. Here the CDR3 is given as CASSPPTGGLDGELFF. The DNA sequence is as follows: TGTGCCAGCTCACCACCGACGGGGGGCCTGGACGGGGAGCTGTTTTTT.